Each of the 23 T cell receptor beta chains below was sequenced from the same sample in a study of PD-L1 blockade in urothelial cancer. Assay used: immunoSEQ multiplex PCR; TCRdb lists only in-frame clones, some missing. This sample has about 50,000 clones, with around 83% found just once. Sample time point: pretreatment peripheral blood. The source was PBMCs, collected around atezolizumab (anti-PD-L1) treatment. These receptors came from a man in his 60s with urothelial cancer.

A remark on this clone: Other DNA sequences from this sample encode an identical CDR3 as well. The chain joins TRBV5-1 to TRBJ2-3; a weak D match, TRBD1 (6 bases). This CDR3 is built from 14 residues. From germline, CDR1 is SGHRS and CDR2 YFSETQ. V was clipped by 4 bases and J by 2 bases, with 11 bases between them. The CDR3 spells CASSPTGDTDTQYF. The CDR3 DNA sequence: TGCGCCAGCAGCCCGACAGGCGACACAGATACGCAGTATTTT.

V gene TRBV15 combines with J gene TRBJ1-5; 9 bases fit TRBD1. V was pared by 2 bases and J by 6 bases, with 5 bases of the junction left unmatched. This CDR3 is built from 15 residues. The germline V gene has CDR1 LNHNV and CDR2 YYDKDF (reference sequence). CDR3: CATSRLRDRVQPQHF. CDR3 in DNA: TGTGCCACCAGCAGACTCCGGGACAGGGTTCAGCCCCAGCATTTT. Supplemented by reference TRBV15 and TRBJ1-5, the full variable domain reads DAMVIQNPRYQVTQFGKPVTLSCSQTLNHNVMYWYQQKSSQAPKLLFHYYDKDFNNEADTPDNFQSRRPNTSFCFLDIRSPGLGDTAMYLCATSRLRDRVQPQHFGDGTRLSIL.

The chain links TRBV6-5 to TRBJ2-6, with a possible D match to TRBD2 (7 bases). Germline V gives CDR1 MNHEY, CDR2 SVGAGI. The CDR3 is made up of 15 amino acids. The V and J ends lost 7 bases and 2 bases respectively, with 12 bases between them. CDR3 DNA sequence: TGTGCCAGCAAACAGGGAGGGACTGGGGCCAACGTCCTGACTTTC. Protein product: CASKQGGTGANVLTF.

This clone was recorded only once. The chain is built from TRBV27 and TRBJ1-3; tentatively, D is TRBD1 (5 bases). The CDR3 is made up of 17 amino acids. Looked up from germline, CDR1 is MNHEY and CDR2 is SMNVEV (reference sequence). Trimming removed 8 bases at V and 0 bases at J, with 20 bases between. The CDR3 DNA is TGTGCCAGCGCAGGGATGTCTCTAGGCGGCTCTGGAAACACCATATATTTT. Translation: CASAGMSLGGSGNTIYF.

The chain carries TRBV2 and TRBJ2-3, with 8 bases matching TRBD1. CDR1 is SNHLY, CDR2 FYNNEI, per germline. V gave up 6 bases and J gave up 4 bases; unmatched junction bases: 9. The CDR3 is made up of 15 amino acids. The CDR3 DNA reads TGTGCCAGCAGACACGGACAGGGATTTTCAGATACGCAGTATTTT. Encoded protein: CASRHGQGFSDTQYF.

This clone was observed a few times. The J gene is TRBJ2-3, the V gene TRBV7-2, with unresolved D. The V gene lost 1 base and the J gene lost 0 bases, with 5 bases spanning the gap. The length of the CDR3 is 14 residues. CDR1 and CDR2 from the germline V gene are SGHTA and FQGNSA. The CDR3 nucleotides read TGTGCCAGCAGCTTAGACAAGAGCACAGATACGCAGTATTTT. As protein: CASSLDKSTDTQYF.

V is TRBV30 and J is TRBJ2-5, with D perhaps matching TRBD1 (6 bases). V lost 2 bases, J lost 1 base, and 14 bases lay in between. This CDR3 comprises 15 residues. Germline CDR1 and CDR2: GTSNPN and SVGIG (reference sequence). The CDR3: CAWSRDTGFQETQYF. In DNA form, the CDR3 reads TGTGCCTGGAGTAGAGACACAGGGTTCCAAGAGACCCAGTACTTC. Combining the CDR3 with reference TRBV30 and TRBJ2-5 gives the whole variable domain SQTIHQWPATLVQPVGSPLSLECTVEGTSNPNLYWYRQAAGRGLQLLFYSVGIGQISSEVPQNLSASRPQDRQFILSSKKLLLSDSGFYLCAWSRDTGFQETQYFGPGTRLLVL.

V gene TRBV15 combines with J gene TRBJ1-1; D not resolved. The CDR3 sequence is 16 residues long. Germline assignment: CDR1 LNHNV and CDR2 YYDKDF (reference sequence). Trimming shortened V by 1 base and J by 2 bases, and 14 bases separated the two germline ends. CDR3 sequence reads: CATSRGLRTGNTEAFF. CDR3 coding DNA: TGTGCCACCAGCAGAGGTTTAAGGACTGGAAACACTGAAGCTTTCTTT.

CDR3 in amino acids: CASSPGISNQPQHF. The CDR3 DNA sequence: TGCGCCAGCAGCCCGGGGATTAGCAATCAGCCCCAGCATTTT. The gene calls are TRBV5-1 and TRBJ1-5; no clear D. Deletions cut 4 bases from V and 0 bases from J, with 8 bases between. The CDR3 is 14 amino acids. Germline CDR1 is SGHRS and CDR2 is YFSETQ. The variable domain in full, completed from reference TRBV5-1 and TRBJ1-5, reads KAGVTQTPRYLIKTRGQQVTLSCSPISGHRSVSWYQQTPGQGLQFLFEYFSETQRNKGNFPGRFSGRQFSNSRSEMNVSTLELGDSALYLCASSPGISNQPQHFGDGTRLSIL.

V usage is TRBV2 and J usage is TRBJ2-1, with 8 nucleotides matching TRBD1. This CDR3 has 17 amino acids. The junction had 10 bases not matched to a gene; V was cut back by 6 bases and J by 0 bases. Germline CDR1 reads SNHLY; CDR2 reads FYNNEI. The CDR3 sequence: CASRGQDRLGSYNEQFF. The CDR3 nucleotides read TGTGCCAGCAGGGGACAGGACCGACTAGGCTCCTACAATGAGCAGTTCTTC. The full variable domain, rest sourced from reference TRBV2 and TRBJ2-1, is EPEVTQTPSHQVTQMGQEVILRCVPISNHLYFYWYRQILGQKVEFLVSFYNNEISEKSEIFDDQFSVERPDGSNFTLKIRSTKLEDSAMYFCASRGQDRLGSYNEQFFGPGTRLTVL.

The V and J genes are TRBV6-1 and TRBJ2-5; 8 bases match TRBD2. Germline CDR1 is MNHNS and CDR2 is SASEGT. CDR3 size: 15 residues. Germline trimming cut 8 bases from V and 2 bases from J; bases unmatched to any gene: 10. CDR3 in amino acids: CASEGTSGLQETQYF. The CDR3 region has the DNA TGTGCCAGCGAAGGCACTAGCGGATTACAAGAGACCCAGTACTTC.

The chain links TRBV6-6 to TRBJ1-1; no clear D gene. The CDR3 loop spans 13 amino acids. V lost 5 bases and J lost 0, with 7 bases in between. CDR1 MNHNY and CDR2 SVGAGI come from the germline V gene (reference sequence). CDR3 nucleotides: TGTGCCAGCAGTAGAGTAGTGAACACTGAAGCTTTCTTT. Translation: CASSRVVNTEAFF.

The V gene is TRBV7-8, the J gene TRBJ2-6; D gene unclear. The CDR3 extends over 17 amino acids. V lost 2 bases and J lost 1, with 12 bases in between. CDR1 is SGHVS, CDR2 FQNEAQ, per germline. CDR3: CASSLFQAASGANVLTF. DNA for the CDR3: TGTGCCAGCAGCTTATTTCAGGCCGCGTCTGGGGCCAACGTCCTGACTTTC.

The chain is built from TRBV19 and TRBJ2-7; D unclear. This CDR3 has 12 amino acids. Germline lookup yields CDR1 LNHDA and CDR2 SQIVND (reference sequence). V was shortened by 6 bases and J by 7 bases, with 13 bases between the two germline ends. CDR3 residues: CASSPRASEQYF. Here the CDR3 DNA reads TGTGCCAGTAGCCCCCGTGCGTCGGAGCAGTACTTC.

V and J are TRBV28 and TRBJ1-2; 9 nucleotides line up with TRBD1. The ends lost 8 bases at V and 3 bases at J; junction bases unmatched: 13. This CDR3 region has 16 residues. Germline V gene lookup returns CDR1 MDHEN and CDR2 SYDVKM. DNA for the CDR3: TGTGCCAGCGCTCCGCCGGTGGGACAGGGAGACTATGGCTACACCTTC. Translated: CASAPPVGQGDYGYTF.

The chain has TRBV5-5 and TRBJ1-1; D might be TRBD1 (6 bases). V was pared by 0 bases and J by 2 bases, with 8 bases between. This CDR3 contains 14 residues. Germline CDR1 SGHKS, CDR2 YYEKEE (reference sequence). In nucleotides, the CDR3 is TGTGCCAGCAGCTTGGTAGGGGGAAACACTGAAGCTTTCTTT. Protein sequence: CASSLVGGNTEAFF.

The chain combines TRBV7-9 with TRBJ2-2, with 9 bases matching TRBD2. Germline V CDR1 and CDR2: SEHNR, FQNEAQ (reference sequence). This CDR3 comprises 19 residues. J lost 5 bases, V lost 6 bases, and 19 bases had no gene match. The CDR3 region is CASRTHHSNSGSGTGELFF. The CDR3 coding sequence is TGTGCCAGCAGGACGCACCACTCAAATAGCGGGAGCGGAACCGGGGAGCTGTTTTTT.

The CDR3 sequence: CASSPGTSGGTDTQYF. CDR3 in DNA: TGCGCCAGCAGCCCTGGGACTAGCGGGGGCACAGATACGCAGTATTTT. This rearrangement joins TRBV5-1 to TRBJ2-3, with 13 bases that match TRBD2. This CDR3 has 16 amino acids. J gave up 1 base and V 4 bases, and 3 bases lay outside the gene matches. CDR1 is SGHRS and CDR2 is YFSETQ in the germline V gene.

This clone was counted between two and nine times. The chain is built from TRBV27 and TRBJ1-5; D is ambiguous. Germline CDR1 and CDR2: MNHEY and SMNVEV (reference sequence). There are 16 residues in the CDR3. Trimming pared 3 bases from V and 2 bases from J, leaving 14 bases between. The CDR3 loop reads CASSFAPTGGNQPQHF. As DNA, the CDR3 is TGTGCCAGCAGTTTCGCGCCGACGGGTGGCAATCAGCCCCAGCATTTT.

This clone was seen a single time. The chain combines TRBV10-3 with TRBJ1-2; D uncertain. The V and J ends lost 4 bases and 5 bases respectively, with 11 bases between them. CDR3 size: 13 residues. The V gene's germline CDR1 is ENHRY and CDR2 SYGVKD. The CDR3, as DNA: TGTGCCATCAGTGGCGGGTCGGTATATGGCTACACCTTC. Translating gives CAISGGSVYGYTF.

This clone has more than one count but fewer than ten. The rearrangement joins TRBV9 to TRBJ1-1; D is unresolved. Trimming shortened V by 1 base and J by 0 bases, and 7 bases separated the two germline ends. This CDR3 has 14 amino acids. Per germline, CDR1 SGDLS and CDR2 YYNGEE. CDR3 protein: CASSVSSLNTEAFF. Written as DNA, the CDR3 is TGTGCCAGCAGCGTAAGCTCGCTGAACACTGAAGCTTTCTTT.

The chain links TRBV6-6 to TRBJ1-5, with TRBD1 matching over 7 bases. V dropped 2 bases and J dropped 4; count of bases not matched to a gene: 8. From germline, CDR1 is MNHNY and CDR2 SVGAGI (reference sequence). The length of the CDR3 is 16 residues. DNA for the CDR3: TGTGCCAGCAGTTACCCTGGACAGGTTTGGAATCAGCCCCAGCATTTT. This sequence encodes CASSYPGQVWNQPQHF.

The chain links TRBV25-1 to TRBJ2-3; D is perhaps TRBD2 (6 bases). Germline-derived CDR1 and CDR2 are MGHDK and SYGVNS. V was trimmed by 1 base and J by 2 bases, leaving 13 bases between them. The CDR3 has 16 residues. For the CDR3, the DNA is TGTGCCAGCAGTGAATTAAGGGCGGGACTCACAGATACGCAGTATTTT. It yields the protein CASSELRAGLTDTQYF.